One and the same sample provided the 20 T cell receptor beta chains below, sequenced in a study of T cell clonality in common variable immunodeficiency. Using immunoSEQ multiplex PCR, the repertoire was profiled, and TCRdb retains in-frame clones only, with some absent. The sample gives about 28,000 clones, none seen only once, and the top ten clones hold around an eighth. Sequenced: peripheral blood mononuclear cells. The receptors originated from a person aged 18 to 75 in good health.

At least ten counts were recorded for this clone. Sequencing ends 3 residues short of the CDR3 end; the germline J gene provides the rest. The J gene is TRBJ2-3, the V gene TRBV7-3, with D hard to call. Germline CDR1 SGHTA, CDR2 FQGTGA. This CDR3 is 14 amino acids long. Trimming took 1 base from V and 4 from J, leaving 9 bases between them. The sequenced CDR3 bases are TGTGCCAGCAGCTTAATCGCGGCCCCAGATACG. Translation gives CASSLIAAPDT. The whole CDR3 region reads CASSLIAAPDTQYF.

There are many counts of this clone. The read ends 3 residues shy of where the CDR3 ends; the end is completed using the germline J gene. The J gene is TRBJ2-7, the V gene TRBV5-4; D perhaps matches TRBD1 (5 bases). V dropped 0 bases and J dropped 2 bases, with 9 bases sitting between them. The CDR3 runs 14 residues. Germline V gene lookup returns CDR1 SGHNT and CDR2 YYREEE (reference sequence). The CDR3 DNA, read in part, is TGTGCCAGCAGCTTGGGGGGCCCAACCTACGAG. It codes for CASSLGGPTYE. The complete CDR3 reads CASSLGGPTYEQYF.

This clone came up many times. The read falls 3 residues short of the CDR3 end, and the missing part is taken from the germline J gene. The chain links TRBV5-6 to TRBJ2-7, with D tentatively TRBD1 (5 bases). The CDR3 has 12 amino acids. Germline V gene data show CDR1 as SGHDT and CDR2 as YYEEEE. With 4 bases removed from V and 6 bases from J, the gap between germline ends came to 11 bases. The CDR3 DNA, read in part, is TGTGCCAGCAGCCCCGGTGGGGCCGAG. This encodes CASSPGGAE. The entire CDR3 sequence reads CASSPGGAEQYF.

This clone was found many times. The CDR3 end falls 3 residues outside the read, so it is completed with the germline J gene. The chain is built from TRBV5-1 and TRBJ1-1, with TRBD1 identical over 8 bases. After removal of 4 bases from V and 1 base from J, the junction contained 6 bases not matched to a gene. Germline V gene lookup returns CDR1 SGHRS and CDR2 YFSETQ. The CDR3 loop spans 15 amino acids. Incomplete CDR3 DNA: TGCGCCAGCAGCCCGCGGACAGGGAGGAACACTGAA. Translation gives CASSPRTGRNTE. The whole CDR3 sequence is CASSPRTGRNTEAFF.

This clone was recorded a few times. The read gets to within 3 residues of the CDR3 end, and the germline J gene fills in the rest. The V call is TRBV20-1, the J call TRBJ2-7, with 8 positions matching TRBD1. Germline CDR1 is DFQATT and CDR2 is SNEGSKA (reference sequence). Trimming at V came to 5 bases and at J to 6 bases, leaving 3 bases not matched to a gene. The CDR3 is made up of 11 amino acids. The CDR3 sequence: CSAPTGVEQYF. The part of the CDR3 DNA that was read is TGCAGTGCTCCGACAGGGGTCGAG.

The table lists this clone with many counts. The read ends 3 residues before the CDR3 terminus; that terminus is restored from the germline J gene. The chain carries TRBV28 and TRBJ2-1; D may be TRBD1 (5 bases). Germline CDR1 MDHEN, CDR2 SYDVKM. V dropped 4 bases and J dropped 6 bases, with 16 bases sitting between them. The CDR3 runs to 15 residues. The CDR3 loop is CASSWAGHRGNEQFF. The covered CDR3 bases are TGTGCCAGCAGTTGGGCAGGGCATAGGGGCAATGAG.

This clone was counted at least ten times. The sequenced fragment ends 3 residues before the CDR3 boundary, so the rest is inferred from the germline J gene. The rearrangement joins TRBV5-6 to TRBJ1-1, with 9 bases lining up with TRBD1. This CDR3 spans 13 amino acids. Germline assignment: CDR1 SGHDT and CDR2 YYEEEE. Here the CDR3 reads CASSFPGTGEAFF. Partial CDR3 DNA: TGTGCCAGCAGCTTTCCCGGGACAGGGGAA.

Concerning this clone: The read comes to an end 3 residues before the CDR3 does, leaving the germline J gene to fill in the end. The V gene is TRBV29-1, the J gene TRBJ2-7; TRBD1 matches at 9 bases. The CDR3 length is 12 residues. Losses at the gene ends were 7 bases for V and 4 bases for J; bases not matched to a gene: 5. Germline CDR1 reads SQVTM; CDR2 reads ANQGSEA. CDR3 sequence: CSGGQGIYEQYF. CDR3 DNA, as far as it was read: TGCAGCGGGGGACAGGGCATTTACGAG.

This clone was picked up many times. The read ends 3 residues before the CDR3 terminus; that terminus is restored from the germline J gene. V gene TRBV19 combines with J gene TRBJ2-2; 8 bases are a match to TRBD1. The CDR3 runs 17 residues. Germline trimming cut 8 bases from V and 4 bases from J; bases unmatched to any gene: 15. Germline CDR1 and CDR2: LNHDA and SQIVND (reference sequence). Partial CDR3 DNA: TGTGCCAGTCAGATACCCCAGGGGGCGGGTATCACCGGGGAG. Translated: CASQIPQGAGITGE. The full CDR3 protein is CASQIPQGAGITGELFF.

This clone was picked up many times. The read is 3 residues too short to cover the CDR3 end, so that end is filled in from the germline J gene. This chain joins TRBV20-1 and TRBJ1-5, with a possible D match to TRBD1 (5 bases). The germline V gene encodes CDR1 DFQATT and CDR2 SNEGSKA (reference sequence). Trimming shortened V by 6 bases and J by 4 bases, and 19 bases separated the two germline ends. The CDR3 runs 15 residues. CDR3 DNA, as far as it was read: TGCAGTGCAAACCCCGGGAGGGGTCAAAATCAGCCC. Protein sequence: CSANPGRGQNQP. The CDR3 in its entirety is CSANPGRGQNQPQHF.

A note on this clone: A much larger clone differs from this one at a single base, so this may be a read error. The CDR3 is CSASPLAGRSYEQYF. Partial CDR3 DNA: TGCAGTGCTAGTCCATTAGCGGGGCGAAGCTACGAG. The chain couples TRBV20-1 to TRBJ2-7, with 8 nucleotides matching TRBD2. The observed sequence ends 3 residues before the CDR3 terminus, with the missing tail filled in from the germline J gene. After removal of 3 bases from V and 3 bases from J, the junction contained 10 bases not matched to a gene. CDR1 and CDR2 from the germline V gene are DFQATT and SNEGSKA (reference sequence). This CDR3 is built from 15 residues.

The CDR3 bases that were read are TGTGCCAGCAGCTTAGGGACAGAAAATGAAAAA. This translates into CASSLGTENEK. The whole CDR3 sequence reads CASSLGTENEKLFF. The rearrangement joins TRBV7-9 to TRBJ1-4, with D perhaps matching TRBD1 (6 bases). Read coverage stops 3 residues before the CDR3 terminus; the germline J gene supplies the remainder. CDR3 length equals 14 residues. V shed 1 base and J shed 5 bases, with 8 bases lying between them. Looked up from germline, CDR1 is SEHNR and CDR2 is FQNEAQ (reference sequence).

In its sample, this clone was seen many times. The sequenced fragment ends 3 residues before the CDR3 boundary, so the rest is inferred from the germline J gene. The V call is TRBV29-1, the J call TRBJ2-7, with no clear D. V lost 0 bases and J lost 3, with 9 bases in between. The CDR3 runs to 13 residues. The V gene's germline CDR1 is SQVTM and CDR2 ANQGSEA. CDR3 amino acids: CSVEDWQDYEQYF. The sequenced part of the CDR3 DNA is TGCAGCGTTGAAGATTGGCAGGACTACGAG.

This clone was counted only a few times. The observed sequence ends 3 residues before the CDR3 terminus, with the missing tail filled in from the germline J gene. This chain connects TRBV18 to TRBJ1-5; 8 positions agree with TRBD1. Trimming at V came to 6 bases and at J to 4 bases, leaving 5 bases not matched to a gene. Germline V lookup: CDR1 KGHSH, CDR2 LQKENI. The CDR3 totals 14 residues. CDR3 protein: CASSRQGANQPQHF. The covered CDR3 bases are TGTGCCAGCTCTCGGCAGGGGGCAAATCAGCCC. The full variable domain, its missing parts supplied by reference TRBV18 and TRBJ1-5, is NAGVMQNPRHLVRRRGQEARLRCSPMKGHSHVYWYRQLPEEGLKFMVYLQKENIIDESGMPKERFSAEFPKEGPSILRIQQVVRGDSAAYFCASSRQGANQPQHFGDGTRLSIL.

Details on this clone: The read is 3 residues too short to cover the CDR3 end, so that end is filled in from the germline J gene. The gene calls are TRBV11-2 and TRBJ1-1; 9 bases match TRBD1. This CDR3 contains 14 residues. Unmatched junction bases numbered 3, after V lost 4 bases and J lost 3 bases. Germline-derived CDR1 and CDR2 are SGHAT and FQNNGV. The CDR3 protein is CASSYGQGYTEAFF. The part of the CDR3 DNA that was read is TGTGCCAGCAGCTATGGACAGGGGTACACTGAA.

At least ten counts were recorded for this clone. The read ends 3 residues early relative to the CDR3; the germline J gene fills the gap. The chain recombines TRBV20-1 with TRBJ2-3; 8 positions agree with TRBD1. Trimming at V came to 0 bases and at J to 4 bases, leaving 9 bases not matched to a gene. CDR1 DFQATT and CDR2 SNEGSKA come from the germline V gene (reference sequence). The CDR3 contains 16 residues. Incomplete CDR3 DNA: TGCAGTGCTAGAGATTCTACAGGGGGTGATTCAGATACG. Its protein product is CSARDSTGGDSDT. The CDR3 as a whole reads CSARDSTGGDSDTQYF.

This clone occurred many times. The sequenced fragment ends 3 residues before the CDR3 boundary, so the rest is inferred from the germline J gene. The rearrangement joins TRBV7-3 to TRBJ2-5; TRBD1 agrees at 12 bases. From germline, CDR1 is SGHTA and CDR2 FQGTGA. There are 18 residues in the CDR3. The V segment lost 2 bases and the J segment 3 bases; nucleotides outside the gene matches: 10. The part of the CDR3 DNA that was read is TGTGCCAGCAGCTTATACCCCACCGGGACAGGGGGCGAAGAGACC. Translating gives CASSLYPTGTGGEET. The complete CDR3 sequence is CASSLYPTGTGGEETQYF.

This clone has at least ten counts. The CDR3: CASSSSGGAGYIQYF. The covered CDR3 bases are TGTGCCAGCAGCTCCAGCGGGGGGGCCGGATACATT. The chain employs TRBV7-3 and TRBJ2-4, with 10 bases aligning to TRBD2. From the germline J gene comes the end of the CDR3, since the read stops 3 residues before it. The CDR3 is 15 residues long. Germline CDR1 reads SGHTA; CDR2 reads FQGTGA. V lost 4 bases to trimming and J lost 8 bases; unmatched junction nucleotides: 8.

This clone showed up just a few times. The read finishes 3 residues shy of the CDR3 end, and the germline J gene is used to complete it. The chain couples TRBV7-6 to TRBJ2-3, with a tentative D call TRBD2 (7 bases). Germline V CDR1 and CDR2: SGHVS, FNYEAQ. V gave up 2 bases and J gave up 2 bases, with 11 bases separating them. The CDR3 sequence is 15 residues long. CDR3 bases read: TGTGCCAGCAGCTTATGGGGGGGCCCCACAGATACG. Translated: CASSLWGGPTDT. The entire CDR3 is CASSLWGGPTDTQYF.

This clone was observed many times. The read ends 3 residues shy of where the CDR3 ends; the end is completed using the germline J gene. The chain combines TRBV19 with TRBJ2-5, with 11 nucleotides matching TRBD2. Germline V gene sequence: CDR1 LNHDA, CDR2 SQIVND (reference sequence). The V and J ends lost 4 bases and 4 bases, in that order; junction bases with no gene match: 8. The CDR3 has 16 residues. The DNA read from the CDR3 is TGTGCCAGTAGTACCCTTAGCGGGGGGGCCGTAGAGACC. This codes for CASSTLSGGAVET. The CDR3 reads in full as CASSTLSGGAVETQYF.